The clone carrying this TCR beta chain has just a few counts. No antigen is known for it. TCRdb re-analysed the 5' RACE reads in MiXCR, keeping a single row per CDR3 protein. Seen here are roughly 560,000 distinct CDR3 sequences, around 21% observed once, and the top ten hold around 12%. The entry originates in a study of T-cell memory formation after mild COVID-19. Study overall: TCR clusters were mostly confined to one donor each. Whole-study results and caveats: The study detected some responding clones in pre-infection memory, suggesting cross-reactive memory joined. A balance of CD4 and CD8 characterized clones contracting day 15 to 85, whereas later expanders leaned CD4+.

The CDR3 runs to 15 residues. The V gene's germline CDR1 is SGHRS and CDR2 YFSETQ. V lost 7 bases to trimming and J lost 2 bases, with 18 bases between them. This sequence was found in an adult woman who had mild COVID-19 (a few samples of this study predate the infection). Cell type and time point are not known. Specimen: PBMCs or a T cell subset sorted from them (not recorded which). V gene TRBV5-1 combines with J gene TRBJ1-1; D possibly corresponds to TRBD1 (5 bases). The CDR3 loop is CASGGGFSGNTEAFF. The CDR3 DNA follows: TGCGCCAGCGGGGGGGGTTTTTCGGGAAACACTGAAGCTTTCTTT.